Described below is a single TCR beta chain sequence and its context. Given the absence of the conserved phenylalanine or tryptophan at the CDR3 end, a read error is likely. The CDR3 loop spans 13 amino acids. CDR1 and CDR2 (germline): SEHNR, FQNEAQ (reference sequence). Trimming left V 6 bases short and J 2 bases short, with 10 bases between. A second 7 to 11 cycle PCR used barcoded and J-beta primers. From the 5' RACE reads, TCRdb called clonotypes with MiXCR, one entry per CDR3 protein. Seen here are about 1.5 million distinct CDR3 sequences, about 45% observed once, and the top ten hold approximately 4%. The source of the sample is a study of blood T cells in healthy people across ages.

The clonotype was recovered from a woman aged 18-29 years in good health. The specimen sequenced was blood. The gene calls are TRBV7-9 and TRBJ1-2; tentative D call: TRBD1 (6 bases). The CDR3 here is CASSPGQNYGYTL. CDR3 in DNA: TGTGCCAGCAGTCCGGGACAAAACTATGGCTACACCCTC.